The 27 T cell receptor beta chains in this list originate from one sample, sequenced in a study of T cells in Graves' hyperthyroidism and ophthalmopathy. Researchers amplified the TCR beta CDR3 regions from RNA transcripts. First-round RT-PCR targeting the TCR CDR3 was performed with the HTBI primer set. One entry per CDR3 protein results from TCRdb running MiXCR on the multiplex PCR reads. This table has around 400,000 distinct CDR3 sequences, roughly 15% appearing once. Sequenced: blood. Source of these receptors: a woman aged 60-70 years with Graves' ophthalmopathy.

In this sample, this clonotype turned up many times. For the CDR3, the DNA is TGTGCCAGCAGCTTAGCTTGGACAGGGAGTGGTTTCTACGAGCAGTACTTC. Amino acid sequence: CASSLAWTGSGFYEQYF. The rearrangement uses TRBV11-2 and TRBJ2-7; 8 bases agree with TRBD1. The CDR3 runs to 17 residues. V was pared by 1 base and J by 3 bases, with 11 bases of the junction left unmatched. CDR1 and CDR2 from the germline V gene are SGHAT and FQNNGV.

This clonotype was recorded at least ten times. CDR3 in amino acids: CASSQETSGSSYEQYF. The CDR3 nucleotides are TGTGCCAGCAGCCAAGAAACTAGCGGGAGCTCCTACGAGCAGTACTTC. V and J are TRBV3-1 and TRBJ2-7, with 11 bases aligning to TRBD2. The CDR3 is made up of 16 amino acids. The germline V gene encodes CDR1 LGHDT and CDR2 YNNKEL (reference sequence). With V trimmed by 0 bases and J by 0 bases, 1 base remained unmatched.

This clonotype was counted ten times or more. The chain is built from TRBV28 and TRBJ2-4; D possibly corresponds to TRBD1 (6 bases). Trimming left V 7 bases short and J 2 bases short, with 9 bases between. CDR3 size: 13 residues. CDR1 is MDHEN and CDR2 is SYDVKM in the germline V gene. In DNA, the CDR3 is TGTGCCAGCACAGGGGCCTCCAAAAACATTCAGTACTTC. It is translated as CASTGASKNIQYF.

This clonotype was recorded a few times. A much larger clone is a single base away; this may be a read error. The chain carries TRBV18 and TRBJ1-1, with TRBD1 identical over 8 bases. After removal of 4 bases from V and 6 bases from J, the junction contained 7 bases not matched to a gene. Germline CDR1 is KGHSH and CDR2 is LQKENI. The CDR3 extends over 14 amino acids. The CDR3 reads CASSLDRVNAEAFF. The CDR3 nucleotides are TGTGCCAGCTCACTGGACAGGGTTAACGCTGAAGCTTTCTTT.

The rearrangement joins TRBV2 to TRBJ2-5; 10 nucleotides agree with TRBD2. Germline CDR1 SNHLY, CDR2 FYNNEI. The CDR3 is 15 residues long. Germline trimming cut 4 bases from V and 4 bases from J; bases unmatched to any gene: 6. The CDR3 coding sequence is TGTGCCAGCAGTGCGGCTAGCGGGAGCTTAGAGACCCAGTACTTC. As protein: CASSAASGSLETQYF.

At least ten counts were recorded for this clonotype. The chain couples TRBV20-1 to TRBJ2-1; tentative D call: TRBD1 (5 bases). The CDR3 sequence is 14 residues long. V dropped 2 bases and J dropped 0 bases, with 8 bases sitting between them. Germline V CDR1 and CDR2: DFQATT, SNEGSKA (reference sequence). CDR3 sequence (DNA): TGCAGTGCTAGACGGACAAGCTCCTACAATGAGCAGTTCTTC. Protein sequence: CSARRTSSYNEQFF.

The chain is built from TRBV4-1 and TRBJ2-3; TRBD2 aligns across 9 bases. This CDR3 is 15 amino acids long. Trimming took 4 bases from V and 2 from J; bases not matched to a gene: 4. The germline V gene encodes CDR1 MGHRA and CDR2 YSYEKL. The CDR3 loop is CASSPLAGITDTQYF. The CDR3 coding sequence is TGCGCCAGCAGCCCCCTAGCGGGAATCACAGATACGCAGTATTTT.

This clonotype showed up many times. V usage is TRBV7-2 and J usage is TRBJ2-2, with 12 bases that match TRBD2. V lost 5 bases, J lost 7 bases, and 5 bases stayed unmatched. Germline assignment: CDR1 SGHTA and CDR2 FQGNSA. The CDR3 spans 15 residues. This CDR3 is CASSATSGRFGELFF. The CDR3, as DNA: TGTGCCAGCAGCGCTACTAGCGGGAGGTTCGGGGAGCTGTTTTTT.

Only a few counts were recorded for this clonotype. DNA of the CDR3: TGTGCCAGCATCCAAAACTGGGATCCCAGCTATGGCTACACCTTC. This sequence encodes CASIQNWDPSYGYTF. The V gene is TRBV6-1, the J gene TRBJ1-2; no definite D call. Trimming removed 7 bases from V and 4 bases from J, with 19 bases in between. This CDR3 is built from 15 residues. CDR1 and CDR2 (germline): MNHNS, SASEGT.

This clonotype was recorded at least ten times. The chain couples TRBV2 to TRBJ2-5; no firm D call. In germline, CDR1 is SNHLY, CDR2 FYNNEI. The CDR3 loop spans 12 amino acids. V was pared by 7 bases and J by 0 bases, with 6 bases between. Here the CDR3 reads CASKGYQETQYF. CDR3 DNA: TGTGCCAGCAAGGGTTACCAAGAGACCCAGTACTTC.

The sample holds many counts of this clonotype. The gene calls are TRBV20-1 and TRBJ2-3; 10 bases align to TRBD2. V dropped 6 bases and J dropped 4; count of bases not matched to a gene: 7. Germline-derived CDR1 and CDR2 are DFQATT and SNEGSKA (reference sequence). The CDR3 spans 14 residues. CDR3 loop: CSATLAGVADTQYF. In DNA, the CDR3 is TGCAGTGCGACCCTAGCGGGAGTGGCAGATACGCAGTATTTT.

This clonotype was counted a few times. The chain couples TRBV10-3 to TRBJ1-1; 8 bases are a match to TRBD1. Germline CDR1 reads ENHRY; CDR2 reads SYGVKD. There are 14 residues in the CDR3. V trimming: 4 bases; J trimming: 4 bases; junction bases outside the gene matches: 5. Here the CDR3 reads CAISGQGSSTEAFF. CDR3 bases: TGTGCCATCAGTGGACAGGGGTCGAGCACTGAAGCTTTCTTT.

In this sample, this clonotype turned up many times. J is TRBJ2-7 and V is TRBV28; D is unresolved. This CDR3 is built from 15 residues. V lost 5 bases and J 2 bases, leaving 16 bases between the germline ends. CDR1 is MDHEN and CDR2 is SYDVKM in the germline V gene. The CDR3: CASSLSSLGAYEQYF. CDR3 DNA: TGTGCCAGCAGTCTGAGTTCGCTCGGAGCCTACGAGCAGTACTTC.

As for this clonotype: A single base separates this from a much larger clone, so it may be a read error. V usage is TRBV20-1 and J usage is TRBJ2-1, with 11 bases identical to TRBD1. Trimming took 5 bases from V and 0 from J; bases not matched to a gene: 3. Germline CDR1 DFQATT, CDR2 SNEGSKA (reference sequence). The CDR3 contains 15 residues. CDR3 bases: TGCAGTGCTGGGGGACAGGGGGGCTCCTACAATGAGCAGTTCTTC. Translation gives CSAGGQGGSYNEQFF.

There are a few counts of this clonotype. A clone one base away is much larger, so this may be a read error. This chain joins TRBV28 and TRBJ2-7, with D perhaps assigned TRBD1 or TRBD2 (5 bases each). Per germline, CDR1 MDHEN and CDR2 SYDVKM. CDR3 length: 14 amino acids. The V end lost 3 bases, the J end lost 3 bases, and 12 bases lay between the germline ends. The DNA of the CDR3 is TGTGCCAGCAGTTTCCGGGGCAGACTCTACGAGCAGTACTTC. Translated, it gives CASSFRGRLYEQYF.

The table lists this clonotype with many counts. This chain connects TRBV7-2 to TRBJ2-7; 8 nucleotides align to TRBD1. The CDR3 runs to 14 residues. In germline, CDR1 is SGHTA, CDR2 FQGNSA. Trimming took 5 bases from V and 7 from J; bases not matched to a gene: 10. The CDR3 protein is CASSIDRGWGEQYF. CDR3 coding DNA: TGTGCCAGCAGCATAGACAGGGGCTGGGGGGAGCAGTACTTC.

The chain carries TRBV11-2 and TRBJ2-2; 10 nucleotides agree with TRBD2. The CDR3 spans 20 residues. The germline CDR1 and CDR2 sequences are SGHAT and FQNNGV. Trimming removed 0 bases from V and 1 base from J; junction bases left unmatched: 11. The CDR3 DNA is TGTGCCAGCAGCTTAGATGGGCTAGCGGGAGATACCGGGAACACCGGGGAGCTGTTTTTT. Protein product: CASSLDGLAGDTGNTGELFF. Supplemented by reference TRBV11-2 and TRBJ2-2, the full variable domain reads EAGVAQSPRYKIIEKRQSVAFWCNPISGHATLYWYQQILGQGPKLLIQFQNNGVVDDSQLPKDRFSAERLKGVDSTLKIQPAKLEDSAVYLCASSLDGLAGDTGNTGELFFGEGSRLTVL.

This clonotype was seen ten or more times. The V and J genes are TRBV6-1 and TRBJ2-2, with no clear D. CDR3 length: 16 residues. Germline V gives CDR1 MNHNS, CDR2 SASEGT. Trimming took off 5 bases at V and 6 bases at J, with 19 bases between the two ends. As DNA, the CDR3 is TGTGCCAGCAGTTACGATGGATTGTTGGGGTCCGGGGAGCTGTTTTTT. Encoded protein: CASSYDGLLGSGELFF.

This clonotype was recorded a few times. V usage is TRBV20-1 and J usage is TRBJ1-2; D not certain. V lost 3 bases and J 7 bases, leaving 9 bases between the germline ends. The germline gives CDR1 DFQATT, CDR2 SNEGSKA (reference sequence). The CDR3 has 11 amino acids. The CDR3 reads CSASPNPGYTF. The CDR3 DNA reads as TGCAGTGCTAGCCCCAATCCTGGCTACACCTTC.

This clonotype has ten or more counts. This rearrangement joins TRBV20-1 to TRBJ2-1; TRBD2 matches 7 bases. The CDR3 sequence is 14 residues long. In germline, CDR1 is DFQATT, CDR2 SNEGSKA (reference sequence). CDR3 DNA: TGCAGACCCATAGCGGGTAACGGAAGGGATGAGCAGTTCTTC. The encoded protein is CRPIAGNGRDEQFF.

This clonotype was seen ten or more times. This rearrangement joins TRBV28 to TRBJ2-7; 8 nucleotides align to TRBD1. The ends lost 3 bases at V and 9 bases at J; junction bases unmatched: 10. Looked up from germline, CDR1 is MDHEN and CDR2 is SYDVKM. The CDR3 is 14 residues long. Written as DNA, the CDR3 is TGTGCCAGCAGTTTCCCGGGACAGGTGGTCCGGCAGTACTTC. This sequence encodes CASSFPGQVVRQYF.

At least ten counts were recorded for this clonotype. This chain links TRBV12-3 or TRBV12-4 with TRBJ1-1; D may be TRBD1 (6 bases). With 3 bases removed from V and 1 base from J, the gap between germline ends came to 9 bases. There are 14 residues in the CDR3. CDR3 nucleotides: TGTGCCAGCAGTTTTGGGGACACGAACACTGAAGCTTTCTTT. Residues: CASSFGDTNTEAFF.

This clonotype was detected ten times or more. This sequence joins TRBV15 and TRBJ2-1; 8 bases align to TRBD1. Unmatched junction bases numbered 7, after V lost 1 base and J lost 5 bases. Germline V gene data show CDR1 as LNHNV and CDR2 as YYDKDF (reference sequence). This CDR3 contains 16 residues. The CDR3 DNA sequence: TGTGCCACCAGCAGAGGACCGGGACAGGAAAACAATGAGCAGTTCTTC. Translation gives CATSRGPGQENNEQFF.

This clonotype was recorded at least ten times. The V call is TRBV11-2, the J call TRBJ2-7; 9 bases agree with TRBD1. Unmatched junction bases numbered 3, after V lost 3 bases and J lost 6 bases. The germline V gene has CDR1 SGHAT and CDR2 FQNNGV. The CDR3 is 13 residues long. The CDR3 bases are TGTGCCAGCAGCTTTGGGACAGGGTCCGAGCAGTACTTC. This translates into CASSFGTGSEQYF.

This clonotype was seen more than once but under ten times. The CDR3: CAISESASYEQYF. In nucleotides, the CDR3 is TGTGCCATCAGTGAGTCGGCCTCCTACGAGCAGTACTTC. This chain links TRBV10-3 with TRBJ2-7, with D uncertain. V was clipped by 0 bases and J by 0 bases, with 3 bases between them. Per germline, CDR1 ENHRY and CDR2 SYGVKD. The CDR3 is 13 amino acids.

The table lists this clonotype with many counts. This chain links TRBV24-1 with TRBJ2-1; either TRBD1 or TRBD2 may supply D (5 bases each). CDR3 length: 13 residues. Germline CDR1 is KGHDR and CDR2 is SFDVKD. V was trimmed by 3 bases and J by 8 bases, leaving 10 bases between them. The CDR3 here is CATSDHGADEQFF. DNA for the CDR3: TGTGCCACCAGTGATCACGGGGCTGATGAGCAGTTCTTC.

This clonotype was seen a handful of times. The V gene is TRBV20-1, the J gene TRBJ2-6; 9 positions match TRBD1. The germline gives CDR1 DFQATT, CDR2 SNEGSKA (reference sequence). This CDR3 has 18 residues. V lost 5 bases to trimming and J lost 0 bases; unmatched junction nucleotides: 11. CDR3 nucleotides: TGCAGTGCTCCTCCGGGACAGGGTTTTAGCTCTGGGGCCAACGTCCTGACTTTC. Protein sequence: CSAPPGQGFSSGANVLTF.